This T cell receptor (beta chain) was found in a study of T cell responses to AZD1222 COVID-19 vaccine (dated by TCRdb to the early 2020s). Turning to the overall study: AZD1222 recipients whose second dose came at about 4 weeks and those whose second dose came at about 12 weeks were combined into one group, since spike-specific TCR depth and breadth did not differ between the two schedules. A total of over 230 trial participants underwent TCR sequencing, of whom about 200 had received two doses of AZD1222 and roughly 26 had received two doses of the MenACWY control vaccine. Trial participants were enrolled into age subgroups of 18-55, 56-69 and 70-plus years, which contained approximately 150, 28 and 58 TCR-sequenced participants, respectively. The study at large found these results: After two AZD1222 doses, spike-specific TCR breadth and depth were significantly higher than at day 0 and than in MenACWY recipients. Because no day 14 peak-response samples were available, repertoires were characterized only after the peak T cell response. Participants were mostly white British, with more females than males. The authors suggested clonal diversity may have been underestimated. Conclusions about previously exposed vaccinees were limited because only 6 or 7 AZD1222 recipients were SARS-CoV-2 seropositive at baseline. The vaccine-associated CD4 TCRs covered the entire spike protein, and the dominant responses fell in regions 160-218 and 743-854. Nearly half of unique spike-specific TCRs reportedly recognized epitopes outside regions mutated in the B.1.351 and B.1.1.7 variants. In the small 56-69-year group, the increase in depth fell short of significance, most likely because of low power.

About this clone: No cognate antigen has been identified for it. No qualities accompany the bases; no much larger clone lies one base away.

Reading from cysteine to phenylalanine, the CDR3 counts 15 amino acids. Only the CDR3 portion is preserved as DNA: 45 bases, with reading frame beginning at the first base. V is trimmed back by 6 bases and J by 5 bases, and the junction contains 12 bases that no gene match accounts for. The germline V gene sets CDR1 to SNHLY and CDR2 to FYNNEI. What the time point label conveys for this sample: baseline before first vaccination. Vaccinee samples were obtained from the UK trials COV001 and COV002, which included a single-blind randomized controlled phase 2/3 trial of AZD1222 (ChAdOx1 nCoV-19) in healthy adults. Trial participant PBMC samples were collected at day 0 and day 28 after the second dose for TCRbeta chain sequencing. The CDR3 regions of human TCRbeta chains were subjected to immunosequencing. The study's processing was this. TCRs in the repertoires were compared against a reference library of SARS-CoV-2-specific TCRs that had been generated with the MIRA antigen-specificity platform. Breadth was defined as the fraction of unique TCRs that were SARS-CoV-2-associated, and depth was defined as the fraction of total T cells that were SARS-CoV-2-associated. Using the MIRA data, each spike-specific TCR was mapped to the spike region that the TCR reacts to and placed in a CD4 or CD8 class. Log10-transformed breadth and depth values were compared by one-way ANOVA with Sidak's multiple comparisons tests. TCRdb took this table from immuneACCESS and kept in-frame rearrangements with V and J called. Such tables lack part of the clones; where checked against another copy, unresolved V genes explain under half of the gap, and the rest is unexplained. That table is the source of V, J and clone size, and D and trimming were worked out from the DNA. This sample lists tens of thousands of clones; more than 70% were detected once. The ten largest clones represent under 8.5% of the sample.

Sequenced here: peripheral blood, sampled on day 0 of AZD1222 vaccination. The rearrangement joined TRBV2 to TRBJ2-5; a stretch of 7 junction bases matches TRBD2. This receptor was taken from an adult in good health. This receptor has the CDR3 CASRRRLAGRETQYF. Read as DNA, the sequence is TGTGCCAGCAGGCGCCGACTAGCAGGAAGGGAGACCCAGTACTTC.